This T cell receptor beta chain was observed in a study of T cell responses to AZD1222 COVID-19 vaccine. Generated by immunoSEQ multiplex PCR, the TCRdb table keeps only in-frame clones and is missing some. This sample has around 54,000 clones, with roughly 90% found just once. This CDR3 region has 16 residues. Germline V gives CDR1 SGHRS, CDR2 YFSETQ. V shed 5 bases and J shed 8 bases, with 23 bases lying between them. The TCR sequence derives from an adult who received the AZD1222 COVID-19 vaccine. The V and J genes are TRBV5-1 and TRBJ2-1; tentatively, D is TRBD2 (5 bases). The sample was peripheral blood, taken 28 days after the second AZD1222 dose. The CDR3 here is CASSRARVFGSDEQFF. CDR3 in DNA: TGCGCCAGCAGTCGGGCTAGAGTCTTTGGTAGCGATGAGCAGTTCTTC.